The next 18 T cell receptor beta chains were all read from a single sample in a study of T-cell memory formation after mild COVID-19. One entry per CDR3 protein, called by TCRdb with MiXCR from the 5' RACE reads. The sample includes about 390,000 distinct CDR3 sequences, more than 20% of them seen just once. Material for sequencing was PBMCs or a T cell subset sorted from them (not recorded which). The source of these receptors is an adult woman who had mild COVID-19 (a few samples of this study predate the infection). Cell type and time point are not known.

At least ten counts were recorded for this clonotype. The chain recombines TRBV7-9 with TRBJ2-7, with no clear D. The CDR3 consists of 13 residues. V lost 5 bases to trimming and J lost 3 bases, with 11 bases between them. Germline values: CDR1 SEHNR, CDR2 FQNEAQ (reference sequence). The CDR3 nucleotides are TGTGCCAGCAGCGAAGGACCCAACTACGAGCAGTACTTC. Encoded protein: CASSEGPNYEQYF.

This clonotype was seen only a few times. The chain uses TRBV7-8 and TRBJ1-4; 9 nucleotides line up with TRBD1. Germline lookup yields CDR1 SGHVS and CDR2 FQNEAQ. V lost 4 bases, J lost 7 bases, and 13 bases stayed unmatched. The CDR3 totals 17 residues. The CDR3 DNA reads TGTGCCAGCAGCTCCCTCTCCCCACAGGGGGCGACTGAAAAACTGTTTTTT. Protein: CASSSLSPQGATEKLFF.

This clonotype was counted between two and nine times. This chain connects TRBV27 to TRBJ1-5; D is uncertain. Germline CDR1 reads MNHEY; CDR2 reads SMNVEV (reference sequence). Trimming took off 6 bases at V and 3 bases at J, with 12 bases between the two ends. The CDR3 is made up of 14 amino acids. CDR3 in amino acids: CASSPLAYNQPQHF. The CDR3 nucleotides read TGTGCCAGCAGCCCCCTCGCATACAATCAGCCCCAGCATTTT.

V usage is TRBV24-1 and J usage is TRBJ1-4; TRBD1 matches 8 bases. CDR3 length: 15 amino acids. Germline CDR1 and CDR2: KGHDR and SFDVKD. The V gene end was trimmed by 3 bases and the J gene end by 6 bases; junction bases not matched to a gene: 5. The DNA for the CDR3 is TGTGCCACCAGTGATAGGACAGGGCCGGATGAAAAACTGTTTTTT. It codes for CATSDRTGPDEKLFF.

The chain carries TRBV5-1 and TRBJ1-1, with TRBD1 as a possible D gene (5 bases). V dropped 4 bases and J dropped 5 bases, with 15 bases sitting between them. CDR1 and CDR2 (germline): SGHRS, YFSETQ. The CDR3 totals 14 residues. CDR3 sequence reads: CASSNGTLVTEAFF. CDR3 nucleotide sequence: TGCGCCAGCAGCAACGGGACTCTGGTTACTGAAGCTTTCTTT.

The CDR3 reads CSVDDRTDTQYF. Here the CDR3 DNA reads TGCAGCGTTGATGACAGAACAGATACGCAGTATTTT. The gene calls are TRBV29-1 and TRBJ2-3; D possibly corresponds to TRBD1 (5 bases). Looked up from germline, CDR1 is SQVTM and CDR2 is ANQGSEA. V lost 3 bases and J 3 bases, leaving 7 bases between the germline ends. The CDR3 runs 12 residues.

This clonotype was detected ten times or more. This rearrangement joins TRBV6-6 to TRBJ2-1; D may be TRBD2 (6 bases). This CDR3 is built from 16 residues. Germline CDR1 and CDR2: MNHNY and SVGAGI (reference sequence). V gave up 6 bases and J gave up 4 bases, with 19 bases separating them. The CDR3 spells CASSNGGRGAYNEQFF. The CDR3 DNA is TGTGCCAGCAGCAACGGGGGACGGGGAGCTTACAATGAGCAGTTCTTC.

The rearrangement uses TRBV29-1 and TRBJ2-3; D call uncertain. CDR1 is SQVTM and CDR2 is ANQGSEA in the germline V gene. The germline V and J ends were trimmed by 3 bases and 2 bases, with 6 bases remaining between them. The length of the CDR3 is 12 residues. The CDR3 DNA reads TGCAGCGTTGATCAGTACACAGATACGCAGTATTTT. Residues: CSVDQYTDTQYF.

The sample holds one count of this clonotype. The chain uses TRBV13 and TRBJ2-1; 11 bases map to TRBD2. The CDR3 consists of 17 residues. Trimming cost V 4 bases and J 9 bases; bases outside gene matches: 14. Per germline, CDR1 PRHDT and CDR2 FYEKMQ (reference sequence). The CDR3 sequence is CASSSLAGDFLGGEQFF. CDR3 sequence (DNA): TGTGCCAGCAGCTCACTAGCGGGGGATTTTCTCGGGGGTGAGCAGTTCTTC.

This clonotype was observed a few times. The chain couples TRBV20-1 to TRBJ2-2, with 10 bases matching TRBD2. After removal of 0 bases from V and 6 bases from J, the junction contained 10 bases not matched to a gene. Germline V CDR1 and CDR2: DFQATT, SNEGSKA (reference sequence). The CDR3 has 17 residues. The chain's CDR3 is CSARDSERGGLAGELFF. The CDR3 nucleotides read TGCAGTGCTAGAGATTCCGAGCGGGGGGGCCTCGCCGGGGAGCTGTTTTTT.

The chain combines TRBV12-3 or TRBV12-4 with TRBJ1-5, with no clear D. This CDR3 is built from 12 residues. The V and J ends lost 4 bases and 10 bases respectively, with 11 bases between them. The CDR3 bases are TGTGCCAGCAGTTCTCATGACGGTCCCCAGCATTTT. Translation: CASSSHDGPQHF.

This rearrangement joins TRBV5-6 to TRBJ1-1; D is undetermined. The CDR3 is made up of 18 amino acids. Germline CDR1 is SGHDT and CDR2 is YYEEEE. V shed 0 bases and J shed 1 base, with 19 bases lying between them. CDR3 DNA: TGTGCCAGCAGCTTGGTGTTAGGGCCAGAAGTTTGGAACACTGAAGCTTTCTTT. This encodes CASSLVLGPEVWNTEAFF.

The J gene is TRBJ1-1, the V gene TRBV14; no definite D call. V lost 2 bases, J lost 1 base, and 5 bases lay in between. CDR1 is SGHDN and CDR2 is FVKESK in the germline V gene. The CDR3 runs to 13 residues. CDR3 in DNA: TGTGCCAGCAGCCAATCCGCGAACACTGAAGCTTTCTTT. It is translated as CASSQSANTEAFF.

This clonotype was seen a handful of times. The gene calls are TRBV12-3 or TRBV12-4 and TRBJ1-1; D not resolved. Trimming stripped 4 bases from V and 0 bases from J, with 12 bases between. The CDR3 consists of 15 residues. The CDR3 loop reads CASSSWLKVNTEAFF. The CDR3 nucleotides are TGTGCCAGCAGTTCCTGGCTCAAGGTGAACACTGAAGCTTTCTTT.

This clonotype was seen a handful of times. The V call is TRBV25-1, the J call TRBJ1-1, with D perhaps TRBD1 (6 bases). CDR3 length: 15 amino acids. From germline, CDR1 is MGHDK and CDR2 SYGVNS. V was pared by 4 bases and J by 4 bases, with 16 bases between. The DNA of the CDR3 is TGTGCCAGCAGTGGTTCGGGGGCTGTGGGCACTGAAGCTTTCTTT. Its translation is CASSGSGAVGTEAFF.

This chain links TRBV20-1 with TRBJ2-7; D possibly matches TRBD1 or TRBD2 (5 bases each). Trimming cost V 6 bases and J 3 bases, with 15 bases left between them. The CDR3 has 13 residues. The germline V gene encodes CDR1 DFQATT and CDR2 SNEGSKA (reference sequence). CDR3 amino acids: CSAASPGHYEQYF. For the CDR3, the DNA is TGCAGTGCCGCCTCGCCGGGGCACTACGAGCAGTACTTC.

This clonotype was found a few times. This chain connects TRBV12-3 or TRBV12-4 to TRBJ1-1; 10 bases align to TRBD1. CDR3 length equals 14 residues. The trim removed 7 bases at V and 4 bases at J, leaving 6 bases unmatched. CDR3 DNA: TGTGCCAGCAACCTCCGGACAGGGGGCACTGAAGCTTTCTTT. It translates to CASNLRTGGTEAFF.

This clonotype was recorded a few times. This chain joins TRBV6-2 or TRBV6-3 and TRBJ1-1; D uncertain. The CDR3 is made up of 14 amino acids. V gave up 2 bases and J gave up 6 bases, with 13 bases separating them. Germline lookup yields CDR1 MNHEY and CDR2 SVGEGT. The CDR3 protein is CASSYPGRVAEAFF. The DNA of the CDR3 is TGTGCCAGCAGTTACCCGGGGAGGGTAGCTGAAGCTTTCTTT.